Listed here is a single TCR beta chain. The data derive from a study of blood T cell repertoires in COVID-19. Trimming at V came to 6 bases and at J to 1 base, leaving 0 bases not matched to a gene. CDR3 size: 13 residues. Authors' data handling: Quantification of nucleated cells was approximated via reference gene primer amplification. Here immunoSEQ multiplex PCR was the method, and the copy in TCRdb shows in-frame clones only, minus some. That table furnishes V, J and clone size, whereas the DNA furnished D and trimming. The top ten clones hold around 12% of a sample with hundreds of thousands of clones, about 88% of them seen once.

The gene calls are TRBV12-3 or TRBV12-4 and TRBJ2-7; TRBD2 aligns across 10 bases. Sequenced: peripheral blood. The sequence came from a woman aged 60-75 years with acute or convalescent COVID-19. The CDR3 nucleotides are TGTGCCAGCAGACTAGCGGGATCCTACGAGCAGTACTTC. Amino acids: CASRLAGSYEQYF.